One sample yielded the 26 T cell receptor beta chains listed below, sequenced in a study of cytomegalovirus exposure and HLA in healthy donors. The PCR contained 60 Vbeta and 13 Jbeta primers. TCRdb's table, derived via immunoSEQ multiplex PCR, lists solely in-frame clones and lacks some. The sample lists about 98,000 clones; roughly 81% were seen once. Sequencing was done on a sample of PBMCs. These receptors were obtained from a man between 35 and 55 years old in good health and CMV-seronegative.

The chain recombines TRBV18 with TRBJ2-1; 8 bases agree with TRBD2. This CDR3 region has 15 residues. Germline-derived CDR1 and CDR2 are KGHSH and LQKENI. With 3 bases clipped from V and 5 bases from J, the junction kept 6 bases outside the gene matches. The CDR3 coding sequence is TGTGCCAGCTCACCCGGACTAGCCGCAAACAATGAGCAGTTCTTC. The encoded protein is CASSPGLAANNEQFF.

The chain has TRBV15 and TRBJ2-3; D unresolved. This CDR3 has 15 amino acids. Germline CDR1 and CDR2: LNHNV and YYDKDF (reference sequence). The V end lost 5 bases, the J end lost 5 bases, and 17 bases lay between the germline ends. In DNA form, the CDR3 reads TGTGCCACCAGCCTTGCTAGTGTCTTTTTAGATACGCAGTATTTT. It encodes CATSLASVFLDTQYF.

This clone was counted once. The CDR3 nucleotides read TGTGCCAGCAGCGGGGGGGAAGGAAACACCATATATTTT. Translation: CASSGGEGNTIYF. This rearrangement joins TRBV9 to TRBJ1-3; a weak D match, TRBD1 (5 bases). The V gene's germline CDR1 is SGDLS and CDR2 YYNGEE. Between the trimmed V and J ends, which lost 3 bases and 4 bases, there was a span of 8 bases. CDR3 length: 13 amino acids.

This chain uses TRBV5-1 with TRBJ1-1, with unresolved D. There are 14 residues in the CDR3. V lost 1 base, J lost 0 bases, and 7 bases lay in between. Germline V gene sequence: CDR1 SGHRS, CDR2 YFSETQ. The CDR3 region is CASSLKSLNTEAFF. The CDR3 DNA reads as TGCGCCAGCAGCTTGAAATCCTTGAACACTGAAGCTTTCTTT.

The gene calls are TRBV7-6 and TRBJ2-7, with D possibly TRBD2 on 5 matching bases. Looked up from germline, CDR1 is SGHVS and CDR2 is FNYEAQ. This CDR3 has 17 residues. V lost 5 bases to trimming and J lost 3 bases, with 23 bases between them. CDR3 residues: CASSLTRPGPTGYEQYF. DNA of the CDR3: TGTGCCAGCAGCCTTACTAGACCAGGACCCACCGGCTACGAGCAGTACTTC.

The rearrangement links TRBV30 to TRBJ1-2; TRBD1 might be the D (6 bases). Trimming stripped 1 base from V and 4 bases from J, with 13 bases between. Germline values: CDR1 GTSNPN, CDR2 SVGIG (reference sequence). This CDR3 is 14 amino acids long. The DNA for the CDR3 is TGTGCCTGGAGTGGCGGCAGGGGATTCTATGGCTACACCTTC. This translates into CAWSGGRGFYGYTF.

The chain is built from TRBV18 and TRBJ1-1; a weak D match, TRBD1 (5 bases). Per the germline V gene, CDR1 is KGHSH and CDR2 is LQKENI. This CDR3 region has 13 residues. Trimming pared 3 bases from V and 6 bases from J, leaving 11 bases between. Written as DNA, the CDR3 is TGTGCCAGCTCACCCAGGGCAGCTTCTGAAGCTTTCTTT. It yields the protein CASSPRAASEAFF.

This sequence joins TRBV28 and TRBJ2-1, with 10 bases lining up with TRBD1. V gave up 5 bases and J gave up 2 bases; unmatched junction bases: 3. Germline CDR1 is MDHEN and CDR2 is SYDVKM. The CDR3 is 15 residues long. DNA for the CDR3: TGTGCCAGCAGTCCCGGGACAGGGGCCTACAATGAGCAGTTCTTC. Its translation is CASSPGTGAYNEQFF.

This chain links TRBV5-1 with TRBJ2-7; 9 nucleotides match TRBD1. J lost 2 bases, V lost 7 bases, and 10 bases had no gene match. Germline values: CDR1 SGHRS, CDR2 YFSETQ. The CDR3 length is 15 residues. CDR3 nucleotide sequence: TGCGCCAGCGGCCCGGGACAGGGTCGCCCCTACGAGCAGTACTTC. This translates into CASGPGQGRPYEQYF.

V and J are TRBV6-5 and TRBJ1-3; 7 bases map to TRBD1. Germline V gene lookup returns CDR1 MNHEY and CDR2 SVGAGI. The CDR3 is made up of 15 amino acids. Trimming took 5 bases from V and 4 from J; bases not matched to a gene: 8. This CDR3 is CASSPTGASGNTIYF. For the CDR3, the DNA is TGTGCCAGCAGTCCAACAGGGGCATCGGGAAACACCATATATTTT.

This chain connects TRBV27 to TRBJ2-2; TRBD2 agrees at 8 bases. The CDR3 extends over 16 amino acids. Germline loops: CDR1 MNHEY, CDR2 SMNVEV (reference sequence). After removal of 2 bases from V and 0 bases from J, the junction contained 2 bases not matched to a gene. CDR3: CASSLRGGSNTGELFF. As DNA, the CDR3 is TGTGCCAGCAGTTTACGGGGGGGCTCGAACACCGGGGAGCTGTTTTTT.

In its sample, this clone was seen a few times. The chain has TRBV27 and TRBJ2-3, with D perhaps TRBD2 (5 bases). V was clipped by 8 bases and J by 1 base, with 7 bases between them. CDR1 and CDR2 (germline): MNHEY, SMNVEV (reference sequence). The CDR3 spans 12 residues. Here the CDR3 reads CASRTGTDTQYF. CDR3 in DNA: TGTGCCAGCCGGACTGGCACAGATACGCAGTATTTT.

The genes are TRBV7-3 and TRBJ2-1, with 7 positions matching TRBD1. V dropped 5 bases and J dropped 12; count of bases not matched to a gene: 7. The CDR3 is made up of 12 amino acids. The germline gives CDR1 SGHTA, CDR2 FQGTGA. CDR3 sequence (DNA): TGTGCCAGCAGCCACCCCTCAGGGGGGCAGTTCTTC. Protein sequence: CASSHPSGGQFF.

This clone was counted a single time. The CDR3 DNA follows: TGCGCCAGCAGCCACCCGGACAACACTTACGAGCAGTACTTC. Protein sequence: CASSHPDNTYEQYF. The chain has TRBV4-1 and TRBJ2-7, with TRBD1 as a possible D gene (5 bases). Per the germline V gene, CDR1 is MGHRA and CDR2 is YSYEKL. Trimming stripped 3 bases from V and 4 bases from J, with 13 bases between. This CDR3 has 14 residues.

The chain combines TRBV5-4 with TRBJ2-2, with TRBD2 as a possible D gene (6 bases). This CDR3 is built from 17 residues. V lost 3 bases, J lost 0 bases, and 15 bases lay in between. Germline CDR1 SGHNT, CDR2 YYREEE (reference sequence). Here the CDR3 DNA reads TGTGCCAGCAGCTGGGGAGGAGGTGTCGCGAACACCGGGGAGCTGTTTTTT. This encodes CASSWGGGVANTGELFF.

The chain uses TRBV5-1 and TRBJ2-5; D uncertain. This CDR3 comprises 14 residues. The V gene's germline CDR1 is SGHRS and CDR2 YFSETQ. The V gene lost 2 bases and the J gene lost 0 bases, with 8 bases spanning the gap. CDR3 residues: CASSLDINQETQYF. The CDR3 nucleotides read TGCGCCAGCAGCTTAGACATCAACCAAGAGACCCAGTACTTC.

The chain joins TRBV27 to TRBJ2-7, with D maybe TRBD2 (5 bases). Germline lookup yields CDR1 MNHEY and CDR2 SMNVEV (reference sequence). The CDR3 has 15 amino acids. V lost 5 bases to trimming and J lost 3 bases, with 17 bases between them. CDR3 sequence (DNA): TGTGCCAGCAGTCCTAAGGGTCGGACTCACTACGAGCAGTACTTC. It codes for CASSPKGRTHYEQYF.

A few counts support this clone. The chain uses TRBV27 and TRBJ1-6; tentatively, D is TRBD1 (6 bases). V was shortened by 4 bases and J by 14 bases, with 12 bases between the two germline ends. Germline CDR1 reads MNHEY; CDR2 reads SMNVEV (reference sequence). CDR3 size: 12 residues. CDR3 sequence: CASSSGQTSLHF. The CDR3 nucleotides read TGTGCCAGCAGTTCTGGACAGACTTCCCTCCACTTT.

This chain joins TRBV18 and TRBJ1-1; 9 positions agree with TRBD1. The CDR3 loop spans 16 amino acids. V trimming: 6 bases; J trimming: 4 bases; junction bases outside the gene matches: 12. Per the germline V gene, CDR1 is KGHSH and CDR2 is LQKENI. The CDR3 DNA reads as TGTGCCAGCTCTCCCCGGGACAGGGTGGATGGCACTGAAGCTTTCTTT. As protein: CASSPRDRVDGTEAFF.

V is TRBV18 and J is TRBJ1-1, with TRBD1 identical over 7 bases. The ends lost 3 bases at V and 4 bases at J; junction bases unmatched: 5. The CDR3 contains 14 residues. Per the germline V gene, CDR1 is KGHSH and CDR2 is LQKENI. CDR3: CASSPRQGPTEAFF. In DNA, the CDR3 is TGTGCCAGCTCACCCCGACAGGGCCCCACTGAAGCTTTCTTT.

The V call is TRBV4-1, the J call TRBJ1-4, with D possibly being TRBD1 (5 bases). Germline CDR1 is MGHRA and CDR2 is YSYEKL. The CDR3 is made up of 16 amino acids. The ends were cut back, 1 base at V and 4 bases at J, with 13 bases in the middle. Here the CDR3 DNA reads TGCGCCAGCAGCCAAGCAGGAGGGACGGTTAATGAAAAACTGTTTTTT. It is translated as CASSQAGGTVNEKLFF.

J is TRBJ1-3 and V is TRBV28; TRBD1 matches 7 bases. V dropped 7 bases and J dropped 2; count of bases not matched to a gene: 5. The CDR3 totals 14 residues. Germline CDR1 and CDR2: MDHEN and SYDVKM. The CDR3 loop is CASTGQKAGNTIYF. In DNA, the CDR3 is TGTGCCAGCACGGGACAGAAGGCTGGAAACACCATATATTTT.

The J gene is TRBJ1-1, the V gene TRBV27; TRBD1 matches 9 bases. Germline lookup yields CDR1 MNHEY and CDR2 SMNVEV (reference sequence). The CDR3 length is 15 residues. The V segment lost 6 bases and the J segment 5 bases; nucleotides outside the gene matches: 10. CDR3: CASRGGQGRGTEAFF. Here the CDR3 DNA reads TGTGCCAGCAGGGGGGGACAGGGAAGGGGAACTGAAGCTTTCTTT.

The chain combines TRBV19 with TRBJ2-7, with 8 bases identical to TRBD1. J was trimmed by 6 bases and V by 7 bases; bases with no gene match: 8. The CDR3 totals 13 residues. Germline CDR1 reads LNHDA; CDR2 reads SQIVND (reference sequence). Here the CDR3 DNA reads TGTGCCAGTACTATGGGGACAGGCTCCGAGCAGTACTTC. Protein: CASTMGTGSEQYF.

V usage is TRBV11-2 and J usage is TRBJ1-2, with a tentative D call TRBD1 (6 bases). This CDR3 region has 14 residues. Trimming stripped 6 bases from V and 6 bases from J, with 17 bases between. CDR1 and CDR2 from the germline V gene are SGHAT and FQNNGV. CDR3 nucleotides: TGTGCCAGCAGATACTCCGGGACACCGGATGGCTACACCTTC. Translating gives CASRYSGTPDGYTF.

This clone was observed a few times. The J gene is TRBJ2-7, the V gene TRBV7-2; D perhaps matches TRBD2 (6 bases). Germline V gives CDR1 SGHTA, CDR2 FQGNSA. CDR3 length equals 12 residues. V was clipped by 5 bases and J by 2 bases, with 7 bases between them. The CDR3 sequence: CASSPGAYEQYF. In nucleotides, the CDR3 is TGTGCCAGCAGCCCGGGGGCCTACGAGCAGTACTTC.